The rows below give T cell receptor beta chains drawn from one sample of a study of T-cell reconstitution after alpha-beta-depleted transplantation in children. From the PCR reads, TCRdb called clonotypes with MiXCR, one entry per CDR3 protein. Found here are about 98,000 distinct CDR3 sequences, less than 25% of them singletons; the top ten hold 20% to 25%. The sample was PBMCs, taken before TCRalphabeta/CD19-depleted stem cell transplant. These receptor sequences come from a boy between 2 and 10 years old with acute lymphoblastic leukemia, due to receive a stem cell transplant. Each CDR3 is given without its conserved first and last residue. Fields, in order: D gene, V gene, CDR3 protein. A D gene is named only where the DNA matches it firmly.

NA,TRBV27,ASSFRTPSTDTQY
TRBD1,TRBV15,ATSRGGGEQPQH
TRBD1,TRBV28,ASSNTGGEQF
NA,TRBV13,ASSLGLTGEQY
TRBD1,TRBV20-1,SAIGTGGGGPWGETQY
NA,TRBV4-3,ASSQEQGGANVLT
NA,TRBV20-1,SARNWEEQYLQETQY
TRBD1,TRBV12-3/TRBV12-4,ASSRQGAVGYT
NA,TRBV20-1,SARESSPMETQY
NA,TRBV29-1,SGWAGTGELF
TRBD1,TRBV7-2,ASSFGDRGVTEAF
TRBD1,TRBV28,ASSLPRDRVDIFVLDTEAF
NA,TRBV6-2/TRBV6-3,ASGTSYEQY
NA,TRBV5-1,ASSLQGPDEQF
NA,TRBV20-1,SARAPAGRTKEETQY
NA,TRBV9,ASSVDPSRAEGNNEQF
NA,TRBV19,ASRDGQGGSDEQY
NA,TRBV6-1,ASSGGPSGKQY
TRBD2,TRBV6-5,ASSYGGRTDTQY
TRBD1,TRBV5-1,ASSLADRGVGETQY
NA,TRBV20-1,SGGPMNTEAF
NA,TRBV20-1,SARDFRHHNEQF
TRBD1,TRBV7-9,ASTPEGGGQPQH
NA,TRBV5-6,ASSFRGGASYNEQF
NA,TRBV7-2,ASSSTIIGVGTEAF
TRBD2,TRBV5-1,ASSLEGLASGELF
TRBD1,TRBV4-1,ASSQDYRGQVNTEAF
TRBD1,TRBV28,ASRSVTGRTEAF
TRBD2,TRBV2,ASSAGGAAGELF
TRBD2,TRBV5-1,ASSLLAGNMVEQF
TRBD1,TRBV5-1,ASTETGDPSYEQS
NA,TRBV20-1,SARGVSGELF
TRBD1,TRBV5-1,ASTQTGSSYEQY
TRBD2,TRBV15,ATSRDLAEGYQETQY
NA,TRBV5-5,ASSLDGTREPQH
NA,TRBV28,ASSFRGTYSYEQY
NA,TRBV20-1,SATKGTGIWEQF
TRBD1,TRBV10-3,ATRTGGPNTEAF